This T cell receptor (beta chain) appears in the sequencing data of a study of early T cells in non-severe SARS-CoV-2 infection. Study context: Unsorted whole blood bulk RNA was sequenced, with unpaired chains.

Deletions cut 7 bases from V and 7 bases from J, with 20 bases between. In germline, CDR1 is GTSNPN, CDR2 SVGIG (reference sequence). The CDR3 runs 13 residues. Study-level points and caveats: Anti-spike CD8 specificities were favored by VDJdb matching, whose results missed private and CD4 specificities.

Notes on this clonotype: Its antigen is still unknown.

Individual cDNA molecules received unique molecular identifiers. From the 5' RACE reads, TCRdb called clonotypes with MiXCR, one entry per CDR3 protein. The table records more than 45,000 distinct CDR3 sequences, around an eighth of them present only once. Material for sequencing was whole blood. The sequence came from an adult who was a healthcare worker with PCR-confirmed SARS-CoV-2 infection or an uninfected control (not recorded which). The chain has TRBV30 and TRBJ2-7, with D unclear. The CDR3 DNA reads TGTGCCTTTGAGAGGCCCCCGTCTAGGGAGCAGTACTTC. This sequence encodes CAFERPPSREQYF.